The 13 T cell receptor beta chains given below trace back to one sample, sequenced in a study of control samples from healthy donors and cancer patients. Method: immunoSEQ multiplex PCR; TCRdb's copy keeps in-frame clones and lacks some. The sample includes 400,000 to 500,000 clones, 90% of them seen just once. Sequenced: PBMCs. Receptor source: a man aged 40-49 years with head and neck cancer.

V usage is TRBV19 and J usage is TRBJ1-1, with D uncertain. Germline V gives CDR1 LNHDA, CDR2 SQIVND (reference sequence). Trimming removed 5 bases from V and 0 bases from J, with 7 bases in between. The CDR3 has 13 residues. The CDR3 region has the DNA TGTGCCAGTAGTGCCCAGGTGAACACTGAAGCTTTCTTT. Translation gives CASSAQVNTEAFF.

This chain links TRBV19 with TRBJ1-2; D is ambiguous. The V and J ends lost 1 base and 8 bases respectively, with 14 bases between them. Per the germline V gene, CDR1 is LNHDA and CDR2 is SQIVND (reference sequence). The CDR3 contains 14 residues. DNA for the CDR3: TGTGCCAGTAGTATAGGGAGCGGTTATGTCGGCTACACCTTC. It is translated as CASSIGSGYVGYTF.

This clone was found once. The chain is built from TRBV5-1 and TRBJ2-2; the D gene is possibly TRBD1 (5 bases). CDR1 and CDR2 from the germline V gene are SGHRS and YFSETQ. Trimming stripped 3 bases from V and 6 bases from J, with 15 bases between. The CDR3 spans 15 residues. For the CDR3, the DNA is TGCGCCAGCAGCTACGATACAGGTTTCTCCGGGGAGCTGTTTTTT. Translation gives CASSYDTGFSGELFF.

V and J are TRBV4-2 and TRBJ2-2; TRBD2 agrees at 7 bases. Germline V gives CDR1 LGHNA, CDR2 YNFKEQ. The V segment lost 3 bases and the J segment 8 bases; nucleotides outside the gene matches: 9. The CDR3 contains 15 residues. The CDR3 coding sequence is TGTGCCAGCAGCCATGCCGGGACTAAGACTGGGGAGCTGTTTTTT. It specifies CASSHAGTKTGELFF.

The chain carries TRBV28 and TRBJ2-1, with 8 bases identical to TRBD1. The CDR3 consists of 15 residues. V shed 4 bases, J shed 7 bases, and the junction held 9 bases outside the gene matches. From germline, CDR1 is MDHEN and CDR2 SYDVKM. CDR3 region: CASSSRQGTLNEQFF. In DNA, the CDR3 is TGTGCCAGCAGTTCAAGACAGGGGACTTTGAATGAGCAGTTCTTC.

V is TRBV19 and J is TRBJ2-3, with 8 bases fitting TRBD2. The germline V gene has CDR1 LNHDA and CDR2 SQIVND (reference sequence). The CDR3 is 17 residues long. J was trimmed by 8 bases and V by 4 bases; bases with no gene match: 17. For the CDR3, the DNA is TGTGCCAGTAGTAGGACCCAACTAGCGGAGGGGGGCCTTACGCAGTATTTT. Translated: CASSRTQLAEGGLTQYF.

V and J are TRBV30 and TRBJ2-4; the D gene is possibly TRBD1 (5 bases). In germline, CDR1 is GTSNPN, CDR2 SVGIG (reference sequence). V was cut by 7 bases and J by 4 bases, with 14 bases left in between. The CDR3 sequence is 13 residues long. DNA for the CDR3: TGTGCCTCAACTGACAGAACAAAAAACATTCAGTACTTC. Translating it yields CASTDRTKNIQYF.

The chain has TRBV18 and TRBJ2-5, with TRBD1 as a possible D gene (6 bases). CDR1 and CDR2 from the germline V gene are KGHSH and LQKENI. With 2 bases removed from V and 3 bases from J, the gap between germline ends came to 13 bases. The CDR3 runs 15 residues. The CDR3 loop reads CASSPKRGTEETQYF. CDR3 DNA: TGTGCCAGCTCACCAAAGAGGGGGACCGAAGAGACCCAGTACTTC.

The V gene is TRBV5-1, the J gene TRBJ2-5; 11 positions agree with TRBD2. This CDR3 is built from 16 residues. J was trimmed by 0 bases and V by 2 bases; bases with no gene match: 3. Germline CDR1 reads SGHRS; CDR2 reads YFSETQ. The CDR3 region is CASSLPSGGNQETQYF. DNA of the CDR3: TGCGCCAGCAGCTTACCTAGCGGGGGGAACCAAGAGACCCAGTACTTC.

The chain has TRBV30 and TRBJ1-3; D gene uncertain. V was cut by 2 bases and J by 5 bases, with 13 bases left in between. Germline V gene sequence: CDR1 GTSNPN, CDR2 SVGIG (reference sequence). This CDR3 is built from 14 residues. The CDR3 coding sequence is TGTGCCTGGAGTTATCCGTACAACCGAAACACCATATATTTT. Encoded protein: CAWSYPYNRNTIYF.

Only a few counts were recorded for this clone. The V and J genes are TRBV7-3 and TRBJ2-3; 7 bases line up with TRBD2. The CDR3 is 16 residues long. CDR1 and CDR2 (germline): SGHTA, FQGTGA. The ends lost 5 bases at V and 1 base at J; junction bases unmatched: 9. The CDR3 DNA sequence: TGTGCCAGCAGCCCGCAAAGTGGGGGGGGCACAGATACGCAGTATTTT. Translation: CASSPQSGGGTDTQYF.

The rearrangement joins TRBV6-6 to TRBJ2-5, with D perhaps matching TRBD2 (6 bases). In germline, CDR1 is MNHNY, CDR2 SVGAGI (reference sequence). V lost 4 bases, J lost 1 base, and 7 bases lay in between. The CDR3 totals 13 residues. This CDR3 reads CASSWGLQETQYF. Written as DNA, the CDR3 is TGTGCCAGCAGTTGGGGACTCCAAGAGACCCAGTACTTC.

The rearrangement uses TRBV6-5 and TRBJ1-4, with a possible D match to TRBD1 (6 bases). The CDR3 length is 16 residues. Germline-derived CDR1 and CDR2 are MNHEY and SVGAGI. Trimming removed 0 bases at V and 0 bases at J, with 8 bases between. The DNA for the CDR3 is TGTGCCAGCAGTTACTCGAGACAGGCAACTAATGAAAAACTGTTTTTT. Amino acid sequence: CASSYSRQATNEKLFF.